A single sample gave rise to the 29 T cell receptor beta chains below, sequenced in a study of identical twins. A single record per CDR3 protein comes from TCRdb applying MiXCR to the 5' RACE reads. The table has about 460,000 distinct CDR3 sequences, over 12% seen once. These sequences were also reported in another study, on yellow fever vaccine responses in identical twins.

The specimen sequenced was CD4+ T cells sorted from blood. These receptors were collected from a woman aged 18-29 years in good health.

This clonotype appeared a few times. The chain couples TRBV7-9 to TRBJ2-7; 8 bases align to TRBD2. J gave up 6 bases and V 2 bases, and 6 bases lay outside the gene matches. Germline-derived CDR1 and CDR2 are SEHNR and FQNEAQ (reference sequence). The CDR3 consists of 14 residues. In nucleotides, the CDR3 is TGTGCCAGCAGCTTACGGCTCAGCGGGGGCGAGCAGTACTTC. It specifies CASSLRLSGGEQYF.

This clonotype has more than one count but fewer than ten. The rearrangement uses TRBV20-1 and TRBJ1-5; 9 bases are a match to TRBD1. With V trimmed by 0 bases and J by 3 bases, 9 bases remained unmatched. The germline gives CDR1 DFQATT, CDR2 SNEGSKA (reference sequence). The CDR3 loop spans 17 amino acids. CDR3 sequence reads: CSARDYRTGANNQPQHF. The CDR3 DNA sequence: TGCAGTGCTAGAGATTACAGGACAGGGGCCAACAATCAGCCCCAGCATTTT.

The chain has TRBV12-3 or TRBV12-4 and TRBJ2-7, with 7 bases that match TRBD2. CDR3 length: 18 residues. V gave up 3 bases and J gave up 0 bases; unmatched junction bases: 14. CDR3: CASSFKMGYGGSSYEQYF. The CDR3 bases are TGTGCCAGCAGTTTTAAGATGGGCTACGGCGGGAGCTCCTACGAGCAGTACTTC.

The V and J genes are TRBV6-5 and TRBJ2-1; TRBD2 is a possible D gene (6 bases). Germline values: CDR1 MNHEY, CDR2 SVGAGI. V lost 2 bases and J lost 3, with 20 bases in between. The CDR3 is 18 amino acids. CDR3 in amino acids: CASSYMRRVGGGYNEQFF. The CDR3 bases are TGTGCCAGCAGTTACATGCGGCGGGTCGGGGGAGGCTACAATGAGCAGTTCTTC.

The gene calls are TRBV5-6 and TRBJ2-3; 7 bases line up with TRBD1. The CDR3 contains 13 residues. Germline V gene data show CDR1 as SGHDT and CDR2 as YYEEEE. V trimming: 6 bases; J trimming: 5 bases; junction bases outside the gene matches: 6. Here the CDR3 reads CASTRQGQDTQYF. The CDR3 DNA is TGTGCCAGCACTCGACAGGGTCAAGATACGCAGTATTTT.

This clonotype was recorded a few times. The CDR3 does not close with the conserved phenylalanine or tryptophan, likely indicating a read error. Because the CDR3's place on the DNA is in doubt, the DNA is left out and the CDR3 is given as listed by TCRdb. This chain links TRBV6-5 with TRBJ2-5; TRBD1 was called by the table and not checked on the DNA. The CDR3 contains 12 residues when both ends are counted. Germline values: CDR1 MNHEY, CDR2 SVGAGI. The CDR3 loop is CASRQVGTPRIL.

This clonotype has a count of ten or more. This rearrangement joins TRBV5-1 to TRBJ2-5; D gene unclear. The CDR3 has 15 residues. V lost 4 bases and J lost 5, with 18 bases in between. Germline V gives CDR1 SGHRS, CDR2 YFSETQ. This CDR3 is CASSVGLFLGETQYF. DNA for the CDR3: TGCGCCAGCAGCGTGGGTCTCTTCCTAGGGGAGACCCAGTACTTC.

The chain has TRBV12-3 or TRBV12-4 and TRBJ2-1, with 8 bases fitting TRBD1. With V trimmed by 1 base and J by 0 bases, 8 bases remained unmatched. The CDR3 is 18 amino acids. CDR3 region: CASSLGQGASSSYNEQFF. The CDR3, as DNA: TGTGCCAGCAGTTTAGGTCAGGGGGCTTCCAGCTCCTACAATGAGCAGTTCTTC.

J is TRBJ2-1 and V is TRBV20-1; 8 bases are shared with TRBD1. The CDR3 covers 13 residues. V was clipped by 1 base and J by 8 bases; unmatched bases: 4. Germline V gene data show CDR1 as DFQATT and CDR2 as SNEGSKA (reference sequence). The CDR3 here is CSARGQTGDEQFF. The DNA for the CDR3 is TGCAGTGCTAGAGGGCAGACAGGGGATGAGCAGTTCTTC.

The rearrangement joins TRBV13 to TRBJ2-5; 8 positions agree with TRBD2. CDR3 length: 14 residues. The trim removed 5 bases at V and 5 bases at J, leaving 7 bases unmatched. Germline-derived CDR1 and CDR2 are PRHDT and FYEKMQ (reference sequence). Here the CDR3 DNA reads TGTGCCAGCAGCCCAGGACTAGCCATGGAGACCCAGTACTTC. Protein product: CASSPGLAMETQYF.

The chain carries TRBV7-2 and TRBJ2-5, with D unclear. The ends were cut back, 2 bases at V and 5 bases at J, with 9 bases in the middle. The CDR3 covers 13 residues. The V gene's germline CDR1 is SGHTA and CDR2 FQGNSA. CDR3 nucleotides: TGTGCCAGCAGCTTATCGGTGCGGGAGACCCAGTACTTC. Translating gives CASSLSVRETQYF.

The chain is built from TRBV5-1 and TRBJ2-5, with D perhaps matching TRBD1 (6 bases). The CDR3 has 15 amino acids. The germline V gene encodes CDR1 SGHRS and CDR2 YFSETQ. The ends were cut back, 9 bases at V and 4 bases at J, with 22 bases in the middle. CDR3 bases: TGCGCCACCGCACAGGGCCCACCGGCGGGAGAGACCCAGTACTTC. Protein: CATAQGPPAGETQYF.

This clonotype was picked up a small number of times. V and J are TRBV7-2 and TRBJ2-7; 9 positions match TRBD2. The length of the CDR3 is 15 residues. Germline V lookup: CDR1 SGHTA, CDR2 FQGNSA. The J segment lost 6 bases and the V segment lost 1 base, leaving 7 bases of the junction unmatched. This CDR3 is CASSLGGGGATEQYF. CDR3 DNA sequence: TGTGCCAGCAGCTTAGGTGGCGGGGGGGCCACCGAGCAGTACTTC.

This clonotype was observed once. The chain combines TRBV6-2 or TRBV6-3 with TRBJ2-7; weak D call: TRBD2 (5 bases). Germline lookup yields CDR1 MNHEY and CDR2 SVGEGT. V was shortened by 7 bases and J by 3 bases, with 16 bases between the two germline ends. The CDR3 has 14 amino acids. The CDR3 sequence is CASIPSGSNYEQYF. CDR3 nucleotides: TGTGCCAGCATACCAAGCGGCAGTAACTACGAGCAGTACTTC.

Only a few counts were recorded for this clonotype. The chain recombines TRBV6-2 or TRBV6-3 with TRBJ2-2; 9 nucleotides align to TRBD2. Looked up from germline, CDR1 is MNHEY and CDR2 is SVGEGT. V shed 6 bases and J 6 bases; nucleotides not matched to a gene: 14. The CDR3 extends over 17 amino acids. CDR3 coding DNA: TGTGCCAGCAGACTACGAGCGGGACTAGCAATTGCCGGGGAGCTGTTTTTT. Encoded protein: CASRLRAGLAIAGELFF.

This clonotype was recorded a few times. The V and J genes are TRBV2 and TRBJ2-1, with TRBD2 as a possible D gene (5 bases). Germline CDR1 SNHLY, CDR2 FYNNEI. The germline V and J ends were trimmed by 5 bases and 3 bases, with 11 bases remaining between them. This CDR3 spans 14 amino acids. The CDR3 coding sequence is TGTGCCAGCAGTCTGTCCGGACTCTACAATGAGCAGTTCTTC. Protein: CASSLSGLYNEQFF.

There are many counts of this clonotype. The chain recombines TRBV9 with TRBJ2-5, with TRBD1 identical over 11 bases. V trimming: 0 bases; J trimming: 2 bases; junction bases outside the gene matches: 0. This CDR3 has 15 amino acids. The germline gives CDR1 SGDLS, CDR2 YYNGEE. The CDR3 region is CASSVGDRGQETQYF. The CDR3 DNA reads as TGTGCCAGCAGCGTAGGGGACAGGGGGCAAGAGACCCAGTACTTC. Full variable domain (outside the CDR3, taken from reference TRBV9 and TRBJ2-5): DSGVTQTPKHLITATGQRVTLRCSPRSGDLSVYWYQQSLDQGLQFLIQYYNGEERAKGNILERFSAQQFPDLHSELNLSSLELGDSALYFCASSVGDRGQETQYFGPGTRLLVL.

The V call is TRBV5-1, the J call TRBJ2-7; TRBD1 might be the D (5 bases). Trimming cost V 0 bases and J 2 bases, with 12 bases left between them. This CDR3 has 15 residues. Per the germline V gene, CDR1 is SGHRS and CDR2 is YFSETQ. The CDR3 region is CASSLGPGNTYEQYF. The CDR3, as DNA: TGCGCCAGCAGCTTGGGCCCAGGGAACACCTACGAGCAGTACTTC.

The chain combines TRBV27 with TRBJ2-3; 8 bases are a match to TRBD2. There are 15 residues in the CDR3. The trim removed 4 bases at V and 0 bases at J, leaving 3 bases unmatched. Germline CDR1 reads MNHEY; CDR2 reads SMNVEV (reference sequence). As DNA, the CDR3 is TGTGCCAGCAGTTCCATAGCGGGGAGCACAGATACGCAGTATTTT. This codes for CASSSIAGSTDTQYF.

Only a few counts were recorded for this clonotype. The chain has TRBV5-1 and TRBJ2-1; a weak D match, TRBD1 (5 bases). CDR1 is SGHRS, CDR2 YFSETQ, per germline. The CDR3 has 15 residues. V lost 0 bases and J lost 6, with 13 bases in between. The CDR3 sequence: CASSLESGKVNEQFF. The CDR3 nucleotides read TGCGCCAGCAGCTTGGAGTCAGGGAAGGTCAATGAGCAGTTCTTC.

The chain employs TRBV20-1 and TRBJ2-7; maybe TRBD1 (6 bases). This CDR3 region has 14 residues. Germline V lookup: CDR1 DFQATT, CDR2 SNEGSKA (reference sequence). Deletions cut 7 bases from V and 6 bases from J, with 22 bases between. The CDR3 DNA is TGCAGTGTTTCGTGGGGGCTCGAGTTTGGCGAGCAGTACTTC. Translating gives CSVSWGLEFGEQYF.

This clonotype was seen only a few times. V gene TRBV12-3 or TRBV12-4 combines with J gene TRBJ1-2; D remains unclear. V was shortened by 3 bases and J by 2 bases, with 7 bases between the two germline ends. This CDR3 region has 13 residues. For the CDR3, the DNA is TGTGCCAGCAGTTTGTTGCGGAACTATGGCTACACCTTC. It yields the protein CASSLLRNYGYTF.

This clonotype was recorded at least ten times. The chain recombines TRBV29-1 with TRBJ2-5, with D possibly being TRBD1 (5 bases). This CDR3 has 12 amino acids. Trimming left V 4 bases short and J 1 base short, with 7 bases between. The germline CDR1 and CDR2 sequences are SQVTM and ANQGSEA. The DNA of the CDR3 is TGCAGCGTTGTTAGGGGCCAAGAGACCCAGTACTTC. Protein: CSVVRGQETQYF.

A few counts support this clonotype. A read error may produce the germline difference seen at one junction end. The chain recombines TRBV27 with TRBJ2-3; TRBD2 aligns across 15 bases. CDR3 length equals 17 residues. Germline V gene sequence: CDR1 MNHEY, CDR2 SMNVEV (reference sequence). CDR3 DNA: TGTGCCAGCAGTCCCAGGACTAGCGGGAGGGCCACAAATACGCAGTATTTT. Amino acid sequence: CASSPRTSGRATNTQYF.

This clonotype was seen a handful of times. The CDR3 sequence: CSAMGTPTHLSSYEQYF. As DNA, the CDR3 is TGCAGTGCTATGGGGACACCTACCCACCTCAGCTCCTACGAGCAGTACTTC. The V and J genes are TRBV20-1 and TRBJ2-7, with D possibly TRBD1 on 6 matching bases. Germline V gene lookup returns CDR1 DFQATT and CDR2 SNEGSKA (reference sequence). With 4 bases removed from V and 0 bases from J, the gap between germline ends came to 22 bases. The CDR3 is 17 residues long.

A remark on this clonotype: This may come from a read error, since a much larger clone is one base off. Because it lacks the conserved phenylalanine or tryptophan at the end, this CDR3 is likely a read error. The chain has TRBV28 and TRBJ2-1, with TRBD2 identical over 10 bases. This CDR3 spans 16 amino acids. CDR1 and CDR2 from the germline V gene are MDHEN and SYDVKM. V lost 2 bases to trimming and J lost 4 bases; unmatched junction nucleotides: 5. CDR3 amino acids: CASSLAASGGYNEQFL. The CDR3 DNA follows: TGTGCCAGCAGTTTAGCGGCTAGCGGGGGTTACAATGAGCAGTTCCTC.

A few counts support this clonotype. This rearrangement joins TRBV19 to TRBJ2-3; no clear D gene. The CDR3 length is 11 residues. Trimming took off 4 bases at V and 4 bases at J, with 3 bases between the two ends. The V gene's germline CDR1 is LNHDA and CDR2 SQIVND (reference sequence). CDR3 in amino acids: CASSTPDTQYF. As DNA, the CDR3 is TGTGCCAGTAGTACCCCAGATACGCAGTATTTT.

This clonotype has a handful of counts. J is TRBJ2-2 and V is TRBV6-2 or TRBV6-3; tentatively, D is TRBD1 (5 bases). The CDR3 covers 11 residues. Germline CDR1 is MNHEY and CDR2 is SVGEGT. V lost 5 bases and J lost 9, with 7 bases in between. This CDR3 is CASSQGRELFF. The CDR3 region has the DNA TGTGCCAGCAGTCAGGGCCGGGAGCTGTTTTTT.

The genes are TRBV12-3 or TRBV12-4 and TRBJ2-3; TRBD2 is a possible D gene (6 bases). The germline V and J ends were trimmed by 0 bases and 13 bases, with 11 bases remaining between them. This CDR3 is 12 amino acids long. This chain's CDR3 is CASSLARGAEYF. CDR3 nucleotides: TGTGCCAGCAGTTTAGCGCGCGGGGCCGAGTATTTT.